The rows below give T cell receptor beta chains drawn from one sample of a study of cytomegalovirus exposure and HLA in healthy donors. The assay was immunoSEQ multiplex PCR, and TCRdb's table has in-frame clones only and misses some. The sample lists fewer than 350,000 clones; roughly 90% were seen once. Sequencing was done on a sample of PBMCs. These receptors originate from a woman aged 18-35 years in good health and CMV-seronegative. Each CDR3 is given with its conserved first and last residue.

j_call: TRBJ2-2
v_call: TRBV15
cdr3_aa: CATSTGLTGELFF

j_call: TRBJ1-3
v_call: TRBV5-4
cdr3_aa: CASSYDLGQGVTGNTIYF

j_call: TRBJ2-1
v_call: TRBV5-1
cdr3_aa: CASSTRQYNEQFF

j_call: TRBJ1-4
v_call: TRBV2
cdr3_aa: CASSSEGIPNEKLFF

j_call: TRBJ1-1
v_call: TRBV20-1
cdr3_aa: CSAWGSEAFF

j_call: TRBJ2-7
v_call: TRBV9
cdr3_aa: CASSVASGSREQYF

j_call: TRBJ2-1
v_call: TRBV9
cdr3_aa: CASSVGGSGSISYNEQFF

j_call: TRBJ2-7
v_call: TRBV4-1
cdr3_aa: CASSQDRAGGLGAMYYEQYF

j_call: TRBJ1-5
v_call: TRBV7-9
cdr3_aa: CASSSAGSLPGQPQHF

j_call: TRBJ2-2
v_call: TRBV9
cdr3_aa: CASSVREVHTGELFF

j_call: TRBJ2-2
v_call: TRBV7-2
cdr3_aa: CASSAGTSGMTGELFF

j_call: TRBJ1-1
v_call: TRBV4-3
cdr3_aa: CASSQDRQSGNEAFF

j_call: TRBJ2-2
v_call: TRBV9
cdr3_aa: CASSVGSGGTGELFF

j_call: TRBJ1-2
v_call: TRBV29-1
cdr3_aa: CSVEDLQGLNYGYTF

j_call: TRBJ2-1
v_call: TRBV9
cdr3_aa: CASSVAGRVFNEQFF

j_call: TRBJ2-3
v_call: TRBV7-8
cdr3_aa: CASRSYPRSTDTQYF

j_call: TRBJ1-2
v_call: TRBV4-3
cdr3_aa: CASSHGRDRADGYTF